These T cell receptor beta chains were read from a single sample in a study of patients and donors after allogeneic stem cell transplantation. MiXCR, applied by TCRdb to the RT-PCR reads, yields one record per CDR3 protein. The data show about 110,000 distinct CDR3 sequences, 35% seen once. Sequencing was carried out using blood, either unsorted or a sorted T cell fraction (not recorded which). These receptors were obtained from a human donor who was either an allogeneic HSCT recipient or a stem cell or donor lymphocyte infusion donor (not recorded which). It is not recorded whose cells these are; they may come from a transplant donor. Each CDR3 is given with its conserved first and last residue. Each record gives: V gene, D gene, clone size, J gene, CDR3 DNA, CDR3 protein. A D gene is named only where the DNA matches it firmly. Size values are once, few and many counts, or a class for expanded clones, and some rows have none.

V: TRBV12-3/TRBV12-4
D: -
size: -
J: TRBJ2-3
DNA: TGTGCCAGCAGGTGGAGGAGGACAGATACGCAGTATTTT
CDR3: CASRWRRTDTQYF

V: TRBV9
D: -
size: -
J: TRBJ2-7
DNA: TGTGCCAGCAGCGTAGGGGAAGCCACCTCCTACGAGCAGTACTTC
CDR3: CASSVGEATSYEQYF

V: TRBV5-1
D: -
size: few
J: TRBJ1-4
DNA: TGCGCCAGCAGCTCTGGACGGTCAGTAAATGAAAAACTGTTTTTT
CDR3: CASSSGRSVNEKLFF

V: TRBV15
D: -
size: -
J: TRBJ1-3
DNA: TGTGCCACCAGCAGATATGACAGAGACTCTGGAAACACCATATATTTT
CDR3: CATSRYDRDSGNTIYF

V: TRBV20-1
D: -
size: once
J: TRBJ2-3
DNA: TGCAGTGCTAGTAGCCAGAGGCCAGGGGGGGGAGATACGCAGTATTTT
CDR3: CSASSQRPGGGDTQYF

V: TRBV19
D: -
size: once
J: TRBJ1-5
DNA: TGTGCCAGTAGTACTCCGGGCCCCACACAGCCCCAGCATTTT
CDR3: CASSTPGPTQPQHF

V: TRBV29-1
D: -
size: few
J: TRBJ2-7
DNA: TGCAGCGCCAGCGTTAGCTCCTACGAGCAGTACTTC
CDR3: CSASVSSYEQYF

V: TRBV12-3/TRBV12-4
D: -
size: -
J: TRBJ2-1
DNA: TGTGCCAGCAGCTGTCCCCACCAGAGCTCCTACAATGAGCAGTTCTTC
CDR3: CASSCPHQSSYNEQFF

V: TRBV7-2
D: -
size: -
J: TRBJ2-2
DNA: TGTGCCAGCAGCTTAACTGTTAGGGGCACCGGGGAGCTGTTTTTT
CDR3: CASSLTVRGTGELFF

V: TRBV29-1
D: TRBD2
size: few
J: TRBJ2-1
DNA: TGCAGCGTTGAAGGAGCGGGAGGGCCAACCTATGAGCAGTTCTTC
CDR3: CSVEGAGGPTYEQFF

V: TRBV7-9
D: TRBD2
size: -
J: TRBJ2-1
DNA: TGTGCCAGCAGCTTAAACGGGAGGGCCCGCTACAATGAGCAGTTCTTC
CDR3: CASSLNGRARYNEQFF

V: TRBV4-3
D: TRBD2
size: -
J: TRBJ2-3
DNA: TGCGCCAGCAGCAAGGGGACTAGCGGGCGCACAGATACGCAGTATTTT
CDR3: CASSKGTSGRTDTQYF

V: TRBV12-3/TRBV12-4
D: -
size: -
J: TRBJ2-3
DNA: TGTGCCAGCAGTCGGACCCGCGGAGATACGCAGTATTTT
CDR3: CASSRTRGDTQYF

V: TRBV7-2
D: -
size: -
J: TRBJ2-2
DNA: TGTGCCAGCAGCTTCGGGTCGGGCTTAACCGGGGAGCTGTTTTTT
CDR3: CASSFGSGLTGELFF

V: TRBV28
D: -
size: -
J: TRBJ2-3
DNA: TGTGCCAGCAGTCTACCCCGGCCTTACACGGATACGCAGTATTTT
CDR3: CASSLPRPYTDTQYF

V: TRBV7-9
D: TRBD2
size: many
J: TRBJ2-3
DNA: TGTGCCAGCAGCCTCGGACTAGCGGGGTACACAGATACGCAGTATTTT
CDR3: CASSLGLAGYTDTQYF

V: TRBV12-3/TRBV12-4
D: -
size: few
J: TRBJ1-1
DNA: TGTGCCAGCAGTTTAAGGGGAGGAGGCACTGAAGCTTTCTTT
CDR3: CASSLRGGGTEAFF

V: TRBV7-9
D: -
size: -
J: TRBJ2-1
DNA: TGTGCCCAGGGAGGCTCCTACAATGAGCAGTTCTTC
CDR3: CAQGGSYNEQFF

V: TRBV2
D: TRBD1
size: few
J: TRBJ2-7
DNA: TGTGCCAGCGGACAGGGAGGCTACGAGCAGTACTTC
CDR3: CASGQGGYEQYF

V: TRBV5-1
D: TRBD2
size: -
J: TRBJ2-7
DNA: TGCGCCAGCAGCTTGCCGGCTAGCGGCACCTACGAGCAGTACTTC
CDR3: CASSLPASGTYEQYF

V: TRBV7-8
D: -
size: -
J: TRBJ1-1
DNA: TGTGCCAGCAGCATGGTTCCGGAGAACACTGAAGCTTTCTTT
CDR3: CASSMVPENTEAFF

V: TRBV20-1
D: TRBD2
size: few
J: TRBJ2-1
DNA: TGCAGTGCTAGAAAGATCCGGACTAGCGACAATGAGCAGTTCTTC
CDR3: CSARKIRTSDNEQFF

V: TRBV20-1
D: TRBD2
size: few
J: TRBJ2-7
DNA: TGCAGTGCTTCCCGGGACTACGCGTACGAGCAGTACTTC
CDR3: CSASRDYAYEQYF

V: TRBV11-2
D: -
size: -
J: TRBJ2-1
DNA: TGTGCCAGCAGCCCCCGGAGGGGATCCTACAATGAGCAGTTCTTC
CDR3: CASSPRRGSYNEQFF

V: TRBV6-2/TRBV6-3
D: -
size: -
J: TRBJ2-5
DNA: TGTGCCAGCAGTTCAAGGAAAGAGACCCAGTACTTC
CDR3: CASSSRKETQYF

V: TRBV20-1
D: -
size: -
J: TRBJ2-1
DNA: TGCAGTGCTAGAGCAGGGGGGACCTACAATGAGCAGTTCTTC
CDR3: CSARAGGTYNEQFF

V: TRBV7-9
D: TRBD2
size: -
J: TRBJ2-2
DNA: TGTGCCAGCAGCTCCATAGCGGGAGAGAACACCGGGGAGCTGTTTTTT
CDR3: CASSSIAGENTGELFF

V: TRBV12-3/TRBV12-4
D: TRBD1
size: -
J: TRBJ2-7
DNA: TGTGCCAGCAGTTTAATCGGGGCCCGGGACAGGCCCTACGAGCAGTACTTC
CDR3: CASSLIGARDRPYEQYF

V: TRBV7-2
D: TRBD2
size: once
J: TRBJ2-1
DNA: TGTGCCAGCAGCCCACCCCTGATAGCGGGCTACAATGAGCAGTTCTTC
CDR3: CASSPPLIAGYNEQFF

V: TRBV4-3
D: -
size: few
J: TRBJ1-2
DNA: TGCGCCAGCAGCCAAGGGCAGACTAACTATGGCTACACCTTC
CDR3: CASSQGQTNYGYTF

V: TRBV20-1
D: TRBD2
size: few
J: TRBJ2-7
DNA: TGCAGTGCTAGATGGGTCGAGCGGGGGTCCTACGAGCAGTACTTC
CDR3: CSARWVERGSYEQYF

V: TRBV7-6
D: -
size: many
J: TRBJ2-3
DNA: TGTGCCAGCAGCAGGGGGGGGGGCACAGATACGCAGTATTTT
CDR3: CASSRGGGTDTQYF

V: TRBV5-1
D: TRBD1
size: -
J: TRBJ2-7
DNA: TGCGCCAGCAGCCCAACAGGGGTGGCCTACGAGCAGTACTTC
CDR3: CASSPTGVAYEQYF

V: TRBV29-1
D: -
size: -
J: TRBJ2-1
DNA: TGCAGCGTCACTGAGGGAGTAAATGAGCAGTTCTTC
CDR3: CSVTEGVNEQFF

V: TRBV5-1
D: TRBD2
size: -
J: TRBJ2-7
DNA: TGCGCCAGCAGCGAGACTAGCGGGAGACCCACATACGAGCAGTACTTC
CDR3: CASSETSGRPTYEQYF

V: TRBV28
D: -
size: -
J: TRBJ1-2
DNA: TGTGCCAGCAGCGCCCCAAGGGCCGATGGCTACACCTTC
CDR3: CASSAPRADGYTF

V: TRBV20-1
D: -
size: -
J: TRBJ2-3
DNA: TGCAGTGCCATAGGGAGTACGGGAGCGAGAGATACGCAGTATTTT
CDR3: CSAIGSTGARDTQYF

V: TRBV25-1
D: -
size: -
J: TRBJ2-7
DNA: TGTGCCAGCAGTGAATTCCGGGACCGTACCTACGAGCAGTACTTC
CDR3: CASSEFRDRTYEQYF

V: TRBV18
D: -
size: -
J: TRBJ1-5
DNA: TGTGCCAGCTCACCCCAGGGGCAGCCCCAGCATTTT
CDR3: CASSPQGQPQHF